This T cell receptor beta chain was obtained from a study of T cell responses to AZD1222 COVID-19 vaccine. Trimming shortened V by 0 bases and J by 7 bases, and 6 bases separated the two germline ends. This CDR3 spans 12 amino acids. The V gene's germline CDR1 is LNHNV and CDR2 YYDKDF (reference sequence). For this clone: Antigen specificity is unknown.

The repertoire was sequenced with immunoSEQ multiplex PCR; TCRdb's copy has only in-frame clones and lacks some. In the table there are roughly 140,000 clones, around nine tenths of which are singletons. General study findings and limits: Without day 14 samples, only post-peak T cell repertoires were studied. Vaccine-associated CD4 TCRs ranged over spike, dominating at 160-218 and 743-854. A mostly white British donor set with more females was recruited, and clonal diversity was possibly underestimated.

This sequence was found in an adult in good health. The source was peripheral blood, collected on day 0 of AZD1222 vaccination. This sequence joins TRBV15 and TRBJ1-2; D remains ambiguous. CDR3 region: CATSRDTGGYTF. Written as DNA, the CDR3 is TGTGCCACCAGCAGAGATACTGGTGGCTACACCTTC.